This TCR beta chain emerged from a study of control samples from healthy donors and cancer patients. Here immunoSEQ multiplex PCR was the method, and the copy in TCRdb shows in-frame clones only, minus some. The data show roughly 90,000 clones, with around 80% seen just once and around a tenth held by the top ten. This clone was seen just once. The J segment lost 4 bases and the V segment lost 10 bases, leaving 13 bases of the junction unmatched. This CDR3 has 14 residues. Per germline, CDR1 MDHEN and CDR2 SYDVKM. The clonotype comes from a woman aged 55-69 years in good health. The specimen was blood. The J gene is TRBJ2-7, the V gene TRBV28; 7 bases align to TRBD1. CDR3 nucleotide sequence: TGTGCCACCCTCTACAGGGGTGGATGGTACGAGCAGTACTTC. Translated: CATLYRGGWYEQYF.